The sequence of this T cell receptor beta chain was determined in a study of low-dose radiotherapy and immunotherapy resistance in tumors. For the study at large: A dose of 1 Gy per fraction every two weeks went to Cohort 2, totaling 13 Gy over 26 weeks. Intravenous cyclophosphamide at 200 mg/m2 preceded radiation and immunotherapy by one day, every two weeks. Patients' oral aspirin dose was 300 mg daily across four cycles from cycle 1 day 1.

V shed 5 bases and J shed 1 base, with 8 bases lying between them. The CDR3 totals 13 residues. Germline V lookup: CDR1 MNHEY, CDR2 SVGEGT. With TRAV- and TRBV-specific primers, first-strand cDNA was made, covering the alpha and beta chains. TCRs were amplified for roughly 22 PCR cycles with a constant-region primer and V-primer adapter. MiXCR, run by TCRdb on the reads, gives a single entry per CDR3 protein. The sample lists about 16,000 distinct CDR3 sequences, 74% occurring once. Enrollment required an advanced solid tumor negative for tumor-infiltrating lymphocytes. V gene TRBV6-2 or TRBV6-3 combines with J gene TRBJ1-1, with D possibly matching TRBD1 (5 bases). This TCR came from a human donor with advanced metastatic prostate, ovarian, gallbladder or colorectal cancer (not recorded which). This table probably holds off-target reads from a library built for another chain. The CDR3 region has the DNA TGTGCCAGCAGTCCTCAGGGGAACACTGAAGCTTTCTTT. Protein: CASSPQGNTEAFF.